The TCR beta chain under discussion was sequenced for a study of blood T cell repertoires in COVID-19. Overall study context: Samples taken during acute and convalescent COVID-19 were collected in the United States, Italy and Spain. Sources were T cells, B-cell-depleted T cells, or PBMCs; the material itself was cDNA or gDNA.

The germline gives CDR1 SNHLY, CDR2 FYNNEI. The CDR3 is 15 amino acids. The junction had 3 bases not matched to a gene; V was cut back by 4 bases and J by 2 bases. The participants were between about 18 and 100 years old and came from some 23 US areas. Per the original methods: Using reference gene primer amplification, nucleated cell counts were estimated. Clones were read by immunoSEQ multiplex PCR, and TCRdb kept only the in-frame ones, dropping some. For V, J and clone size, that table is used; D and trimming come from the DNA. Here the sample spans roughly 300,000 clones, more than 85% being singletons.

Sequencing was carried out using PBMCs or T cells enriched from blood (not recorded which). The sequence was collected from a woman under 40 who had recovered from COVID-19. This chain connects TRBV2 to TRBJ2-5, with 11 bases identical to TRBD2. The CDR3 DNA reads as TGTGCCAGCAGTGTGGGACTAGCGGCACAAGAGACCCAGTACTTC. Its protein product is CASSVGLAAQETQYF.